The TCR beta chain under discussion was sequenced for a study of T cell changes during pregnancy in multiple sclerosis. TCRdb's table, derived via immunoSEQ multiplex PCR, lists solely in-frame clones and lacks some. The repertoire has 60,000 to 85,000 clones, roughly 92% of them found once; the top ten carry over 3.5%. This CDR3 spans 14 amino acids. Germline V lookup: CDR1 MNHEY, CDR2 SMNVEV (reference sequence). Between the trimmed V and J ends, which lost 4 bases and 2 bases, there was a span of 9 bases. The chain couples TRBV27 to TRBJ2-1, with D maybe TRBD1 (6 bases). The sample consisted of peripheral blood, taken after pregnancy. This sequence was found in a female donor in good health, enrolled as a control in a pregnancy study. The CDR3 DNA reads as TGTGCCAGCAGTTGGGGGACAACCTACAATGAGCAGTTCTTC. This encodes CASSWGTTYNEQFF.